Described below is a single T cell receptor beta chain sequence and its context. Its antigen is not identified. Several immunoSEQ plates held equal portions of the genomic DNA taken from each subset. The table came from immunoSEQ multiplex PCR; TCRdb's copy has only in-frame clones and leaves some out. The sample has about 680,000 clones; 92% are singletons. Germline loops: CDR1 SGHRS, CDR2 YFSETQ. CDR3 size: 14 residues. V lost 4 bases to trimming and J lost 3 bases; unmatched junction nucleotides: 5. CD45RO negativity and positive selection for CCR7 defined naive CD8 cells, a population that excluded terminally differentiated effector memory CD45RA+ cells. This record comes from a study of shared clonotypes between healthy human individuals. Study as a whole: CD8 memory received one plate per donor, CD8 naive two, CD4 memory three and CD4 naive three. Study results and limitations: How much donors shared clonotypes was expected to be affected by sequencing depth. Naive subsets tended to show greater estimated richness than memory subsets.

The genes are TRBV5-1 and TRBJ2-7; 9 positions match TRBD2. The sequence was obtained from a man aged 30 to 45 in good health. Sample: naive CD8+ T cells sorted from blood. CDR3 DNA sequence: TGCGCCAGCAGCACGCCGACTAGCGGCTACGAGCAGTACTTC. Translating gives CASSTPTSGYEQYF.